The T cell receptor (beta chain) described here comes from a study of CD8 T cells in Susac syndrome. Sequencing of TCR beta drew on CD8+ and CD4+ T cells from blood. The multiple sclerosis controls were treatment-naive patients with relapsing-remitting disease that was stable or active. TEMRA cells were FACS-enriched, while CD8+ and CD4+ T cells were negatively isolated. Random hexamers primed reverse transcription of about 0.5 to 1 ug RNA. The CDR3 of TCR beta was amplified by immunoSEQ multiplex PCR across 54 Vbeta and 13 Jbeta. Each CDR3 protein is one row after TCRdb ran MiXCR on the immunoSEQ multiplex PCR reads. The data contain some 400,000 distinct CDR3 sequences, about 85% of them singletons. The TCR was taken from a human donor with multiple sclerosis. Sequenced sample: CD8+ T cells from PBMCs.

DNA of the CDR3: TGTGCCAGCAGTTTTATTTGGCGGAATAGCAATCAGCCCCAGCATTTT. It codes for CASSFIWRNSNQPQHF. V is TRBV28 and J is TRBJ1-5; no clear D. CDR1 and CDR2 (germline): MDHEN, SYDVKM. The CDR3 loop spans 16 amino acids. V dropped 3 bases and J dropped 0 bases, with 12 bases sitting between them. The variable domain in full, completed from reference TRBV28 and TRBJ1-5, reads DVKVTQSSRYLVKRTGEKVFLECVQDMDHENMFWYRQDPGLGLRLIYFSYDVKMKEKGDIPEGYSVSREKKERFSLILESASTNQTSMYLCASSFIWRNSNQPQHFGDGTRLSIL.